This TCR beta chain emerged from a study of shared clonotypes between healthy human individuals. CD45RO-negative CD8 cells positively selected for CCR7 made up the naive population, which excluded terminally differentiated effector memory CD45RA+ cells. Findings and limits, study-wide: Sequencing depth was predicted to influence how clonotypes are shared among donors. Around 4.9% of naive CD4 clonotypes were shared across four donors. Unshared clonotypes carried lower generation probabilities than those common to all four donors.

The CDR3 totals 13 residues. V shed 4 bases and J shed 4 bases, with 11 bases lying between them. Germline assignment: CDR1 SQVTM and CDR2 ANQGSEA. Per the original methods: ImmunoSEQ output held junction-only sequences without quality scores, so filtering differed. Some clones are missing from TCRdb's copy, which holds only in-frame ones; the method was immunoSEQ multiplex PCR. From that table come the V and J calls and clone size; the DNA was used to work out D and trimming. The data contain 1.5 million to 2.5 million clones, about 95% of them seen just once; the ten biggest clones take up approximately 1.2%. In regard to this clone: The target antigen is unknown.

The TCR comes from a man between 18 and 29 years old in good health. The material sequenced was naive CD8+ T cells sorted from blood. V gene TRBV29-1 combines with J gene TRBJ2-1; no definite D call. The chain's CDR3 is CSVVVGLYNEQFF. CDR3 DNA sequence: TGCAGCGTTGTAGTAGGGCTGTACAATGAGCAGTTCTTC.